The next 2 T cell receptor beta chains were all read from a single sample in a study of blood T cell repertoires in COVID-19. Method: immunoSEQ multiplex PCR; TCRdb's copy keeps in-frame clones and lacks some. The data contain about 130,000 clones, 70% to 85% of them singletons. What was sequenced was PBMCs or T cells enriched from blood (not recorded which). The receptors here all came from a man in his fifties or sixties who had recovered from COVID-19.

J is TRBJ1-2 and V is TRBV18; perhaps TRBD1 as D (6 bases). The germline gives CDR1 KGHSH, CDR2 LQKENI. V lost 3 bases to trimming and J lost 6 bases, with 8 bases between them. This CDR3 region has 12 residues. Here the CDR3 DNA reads TGTGCCAGCTCACCGACAGGAGATGGCTACACCTTC. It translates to CASSPTGDGYTF.

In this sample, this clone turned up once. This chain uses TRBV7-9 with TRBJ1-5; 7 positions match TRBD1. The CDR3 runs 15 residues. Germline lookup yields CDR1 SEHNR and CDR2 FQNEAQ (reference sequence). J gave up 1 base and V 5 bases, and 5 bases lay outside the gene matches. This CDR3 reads CASSGQGDSNQPQHF. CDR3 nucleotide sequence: TGTGCCAGCAGCGGTCAGGGGGACAGCAATCAGCCCCAGCATTTT.